The sequence of this TCR beta chain was determined in a study of blood T cell repertoires in COVID-19. About the study: The United States, Italy and Spain were the sources of the acute and convalescent COVID-19 samples.

In germline, CDR1 is SGHTS, CDR2 YDEGEE. With 1 base clipped from V and 7 bases from J, the junction kept 6 bases outside the gene matches. The CDR3 length is 15 residues. Per the authors' pipeline: Amplification of reference gene primers was used by the study to estimate nucleated cell counts. Data came from immunoSEQ multiplex PCR; TCRdb stores just in-frame clones and leaves some out. For V, J and clone size, that table is used; D and trimming come from the DNA. The repertoire holds under 250,000 clones, with roughly 83% as singletons. This sequence joins TRBV5-8 and TRBJ1-2; 11 bases match TRBD1. Sample: peripheral blood. The sequence came from an elderly man with acute or convalescent COVID-19. CDR3 coding DNA: TGTGCCAGCAGCTTGTATGGGACAGGGGGATCTGGCTACACCTTC. Translation gives CASSLYGTGGSGYTF.